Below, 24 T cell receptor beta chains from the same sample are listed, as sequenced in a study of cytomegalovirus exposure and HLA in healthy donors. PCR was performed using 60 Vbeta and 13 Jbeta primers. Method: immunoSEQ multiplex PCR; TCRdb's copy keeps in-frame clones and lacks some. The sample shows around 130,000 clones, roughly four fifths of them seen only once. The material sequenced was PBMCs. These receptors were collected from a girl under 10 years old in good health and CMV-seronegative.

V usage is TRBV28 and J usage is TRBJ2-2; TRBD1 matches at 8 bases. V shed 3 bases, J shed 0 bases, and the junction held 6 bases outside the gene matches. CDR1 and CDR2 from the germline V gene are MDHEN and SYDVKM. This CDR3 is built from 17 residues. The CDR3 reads CASSFIPTGANTGELFF. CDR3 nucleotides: TGTGCCAGCAGTTTTATCCCGACAGGGGCGAACACCGGGGAGCTGTTTTTT.

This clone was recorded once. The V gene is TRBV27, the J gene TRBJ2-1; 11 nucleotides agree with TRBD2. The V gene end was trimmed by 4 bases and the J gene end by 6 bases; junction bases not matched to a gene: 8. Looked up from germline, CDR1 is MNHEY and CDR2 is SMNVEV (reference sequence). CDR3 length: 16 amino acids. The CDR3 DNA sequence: TGTGCCAGCAGTTGGATAGCGGGAGGGCTTGTCAATGAGCAGTTCTTC. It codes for CASSWIAGGLVNEQFF.

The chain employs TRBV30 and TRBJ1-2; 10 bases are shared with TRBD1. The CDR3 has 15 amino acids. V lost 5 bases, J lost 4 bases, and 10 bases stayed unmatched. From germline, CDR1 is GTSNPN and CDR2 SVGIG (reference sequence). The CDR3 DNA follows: TGTGCCTGGGACAGGGGGCCAGTCCGAAGCTATGGCTACACCTTC. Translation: CAWDRGPVRSYGYTF.

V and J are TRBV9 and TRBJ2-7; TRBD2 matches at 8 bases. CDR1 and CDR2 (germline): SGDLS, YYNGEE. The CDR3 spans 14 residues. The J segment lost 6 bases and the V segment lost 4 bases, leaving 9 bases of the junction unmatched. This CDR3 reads CASSPGLGPGEQYF. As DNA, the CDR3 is TGTGCCAGCAGCCCGGGACTAGGCCCTGGCGAGCAGTACTTC.

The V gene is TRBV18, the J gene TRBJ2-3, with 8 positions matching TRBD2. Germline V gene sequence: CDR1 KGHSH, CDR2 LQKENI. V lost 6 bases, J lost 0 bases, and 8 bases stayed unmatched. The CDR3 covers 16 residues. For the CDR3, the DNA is TGTGCCAGCTCGAGTAGCGGGACTACTAGCACAGATACGCAGTATTTT. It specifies CASSSSGTTSTDTQYF.

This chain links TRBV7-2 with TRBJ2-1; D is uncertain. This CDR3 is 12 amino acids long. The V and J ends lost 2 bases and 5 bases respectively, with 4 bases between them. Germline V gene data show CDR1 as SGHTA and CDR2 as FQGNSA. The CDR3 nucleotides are TGTGCCAGCAGCTTAAGAGACAATGAGCAGTTCTTC. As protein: CASSLRDNEQFF.

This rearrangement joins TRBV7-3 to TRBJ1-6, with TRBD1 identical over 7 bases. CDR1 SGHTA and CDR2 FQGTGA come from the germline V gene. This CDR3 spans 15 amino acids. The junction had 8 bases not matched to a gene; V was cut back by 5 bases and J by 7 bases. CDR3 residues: CASSPDRAFNSPLHF. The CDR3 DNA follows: TGTGCCAGCAGCCCAGACAGGGCTTTCAATTCACCCCTCCACTTT.

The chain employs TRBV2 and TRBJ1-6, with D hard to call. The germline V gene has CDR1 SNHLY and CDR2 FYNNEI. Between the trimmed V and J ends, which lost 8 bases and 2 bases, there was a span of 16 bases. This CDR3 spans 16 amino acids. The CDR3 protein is CASLTDAGTYNSPLHF. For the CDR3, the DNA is TGTGCCAGCCTCACCGATGCCGGGACCTATAATTCACCCCTCCACTTT.

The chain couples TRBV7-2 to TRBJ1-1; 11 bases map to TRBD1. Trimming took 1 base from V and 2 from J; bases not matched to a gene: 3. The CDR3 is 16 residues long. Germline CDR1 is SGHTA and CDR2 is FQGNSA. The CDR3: CASSLGGTGGNTEAFF. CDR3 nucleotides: TGTGCCAGCAGCTTAGGGGGGACAGGGGGAAACACTGAAGCTTTCTTT.

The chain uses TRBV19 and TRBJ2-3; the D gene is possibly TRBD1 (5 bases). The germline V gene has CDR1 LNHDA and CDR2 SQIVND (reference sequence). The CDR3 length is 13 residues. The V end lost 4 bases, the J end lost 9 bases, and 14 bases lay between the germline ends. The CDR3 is CASSSNRQKTQYF. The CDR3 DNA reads TGTGCCAGTAGTAGCAACAGGCAGAAAACGCAGTATTTT.

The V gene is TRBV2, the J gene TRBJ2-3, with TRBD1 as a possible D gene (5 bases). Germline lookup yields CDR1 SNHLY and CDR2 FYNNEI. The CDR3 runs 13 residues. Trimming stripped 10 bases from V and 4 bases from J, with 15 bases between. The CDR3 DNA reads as TGTGCCACCTCACCTTTGGGGCCAGATACGCAGTATTTT. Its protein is CATSPLGPDTQYF.

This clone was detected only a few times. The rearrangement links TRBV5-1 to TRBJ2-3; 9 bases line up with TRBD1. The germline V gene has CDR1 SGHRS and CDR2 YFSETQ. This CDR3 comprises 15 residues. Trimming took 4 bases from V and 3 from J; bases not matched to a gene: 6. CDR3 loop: CASSLTGGRTDTQYF. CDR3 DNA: TGCGCCAGCAGCCTAACAGGGGGCCGGACAGATACGCAGTATTTT.

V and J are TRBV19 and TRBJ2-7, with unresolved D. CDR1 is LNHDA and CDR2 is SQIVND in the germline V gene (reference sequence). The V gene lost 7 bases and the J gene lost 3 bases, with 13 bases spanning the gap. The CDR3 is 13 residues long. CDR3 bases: TGTGCCAGTACAGGAAAAGGCAGCTACGAGCAGTACTTC. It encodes CASTGKGSYEQYF.

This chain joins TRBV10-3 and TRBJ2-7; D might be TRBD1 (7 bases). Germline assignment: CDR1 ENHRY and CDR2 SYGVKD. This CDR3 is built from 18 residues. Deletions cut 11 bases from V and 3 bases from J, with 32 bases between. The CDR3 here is CALRCGTVQSGEDYEQYF. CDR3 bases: TGTGCCCTTCGATGTGGGACAGTCCAATCGGGGGAAGACTACGAGCAGTACTTC.

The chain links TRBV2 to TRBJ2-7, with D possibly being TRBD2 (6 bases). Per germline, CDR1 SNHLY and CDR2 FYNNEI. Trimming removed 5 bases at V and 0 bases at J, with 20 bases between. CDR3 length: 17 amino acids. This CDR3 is CASSSLSGGETSYEQYF. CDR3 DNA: TGTGCCAGCAGTTCCCTTAGCGGAGGGGAGACCTCCTACGAGCAGTACTTC.

CDR3 DNA: TGTGCCAGTACTCAGTCGCGAGCGGGAGGGATCACAGATACGCAGTATTTT. This sequence encodes CASTQSRAGGITDTQYF. The rearrangement uses TRBV19 and TRBJ2-3, with TRBD2 identical over 10 bases. The V gene's germline CDR1 is LNHDA and CDR2 SQIVND (reference sequence). The CDR3 sequence is 17 residues long. Trimming at V came to 7 bases and at J to 2 bases, leaving 12 bases not matched to a gene.

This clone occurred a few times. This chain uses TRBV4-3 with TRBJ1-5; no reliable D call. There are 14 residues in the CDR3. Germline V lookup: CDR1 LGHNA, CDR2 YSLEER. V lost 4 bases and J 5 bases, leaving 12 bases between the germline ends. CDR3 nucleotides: TGCGCCAGCAGCCCCGTCCATCCGGATCAGCCCCAGCATTTT. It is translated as CASSPVHPDQPQHF.

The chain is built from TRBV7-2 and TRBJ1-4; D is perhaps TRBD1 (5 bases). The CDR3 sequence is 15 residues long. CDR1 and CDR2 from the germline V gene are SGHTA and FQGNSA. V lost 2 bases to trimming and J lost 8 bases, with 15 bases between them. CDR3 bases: TGTGCCAGCAGCTTACTGGGGGAGGGGTCGGAAAAACTGTTTTTT. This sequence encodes CASSLLGEGSEKLFF.

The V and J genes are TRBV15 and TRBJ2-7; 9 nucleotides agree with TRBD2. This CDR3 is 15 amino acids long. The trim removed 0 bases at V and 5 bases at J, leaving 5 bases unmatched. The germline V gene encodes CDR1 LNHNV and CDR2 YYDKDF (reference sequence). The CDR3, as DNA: TGTGCCACCAGCAGAGAGCGGCGGGGGGGAAACGAGCAGTACTTC. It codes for CATSRERRGGNEQYF.

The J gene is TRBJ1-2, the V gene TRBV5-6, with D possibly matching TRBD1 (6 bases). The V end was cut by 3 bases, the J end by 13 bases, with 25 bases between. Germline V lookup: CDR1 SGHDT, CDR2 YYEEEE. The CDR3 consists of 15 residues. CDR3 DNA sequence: TGTGCCAGCAGCTCCCCCCAGGGGCTAGCGGAGGCGACCACCTTC. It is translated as CASSSPQGLAEATTF.

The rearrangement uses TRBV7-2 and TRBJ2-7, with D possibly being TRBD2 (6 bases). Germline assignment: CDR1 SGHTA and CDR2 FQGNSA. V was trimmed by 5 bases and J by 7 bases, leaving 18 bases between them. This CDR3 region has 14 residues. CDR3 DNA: TGTGCCAGCAGCGACGTATGGGGGACTGGGGAGCAGTACTTC. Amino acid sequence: CASSDVWGTGEQYF.

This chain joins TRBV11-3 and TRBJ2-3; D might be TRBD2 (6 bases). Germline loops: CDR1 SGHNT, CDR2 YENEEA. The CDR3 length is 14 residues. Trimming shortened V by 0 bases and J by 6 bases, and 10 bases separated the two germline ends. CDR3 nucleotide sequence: TGTGCCAGCAGCTTAGACGGGAGAGCTGATACGCAGTATTTT. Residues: CASSLDGRADTQYF. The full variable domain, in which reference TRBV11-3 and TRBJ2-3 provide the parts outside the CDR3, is EAGVVQSPRYKIIEKKQPVAFWCNPISGHNTLYWYLQNLGQGPELLIRYENEEAVDDSQLPKDRFSAERLKGVDSTLKIQPAELGDSAVYLCASSLDGRADTQYFGPGTRLTVL.

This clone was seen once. The CDR3 DNA is TGTGCCAGCAGATTAGAAGGGGGCTTTTCACCCCTCCACTTT. It encodes CASRLEGGFSPLHF. The chain uses TRBV6-5 and TRBJ1-6; 7 positions match TRBD1. The CDR3 sequence is 14 residues long. Germline values: CDR1 MNHEY, CDR2 SVGAGI. Germline trimming cut 6 bases from V and 9 bases from J; bases unmatched to any gene: 8.

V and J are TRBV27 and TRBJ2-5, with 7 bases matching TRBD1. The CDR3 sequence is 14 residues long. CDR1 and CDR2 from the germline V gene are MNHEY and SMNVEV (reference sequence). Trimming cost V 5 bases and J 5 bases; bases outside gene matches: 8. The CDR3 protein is CASSRQGSLETQYF. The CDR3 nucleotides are TGTGCCAGCAGTCGACAGGGAAGTTTGGAGACCCAGTACTTC.